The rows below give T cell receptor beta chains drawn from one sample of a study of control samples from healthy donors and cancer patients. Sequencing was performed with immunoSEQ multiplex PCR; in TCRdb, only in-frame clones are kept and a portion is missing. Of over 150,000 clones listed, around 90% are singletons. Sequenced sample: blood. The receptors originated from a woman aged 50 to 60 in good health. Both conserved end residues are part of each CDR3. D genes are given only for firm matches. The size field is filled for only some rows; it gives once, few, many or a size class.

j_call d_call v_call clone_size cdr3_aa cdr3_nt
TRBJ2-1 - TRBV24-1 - CATSTGPWASEQFF TGTGCCACCAGTACAGGGCCCTGGGCAAGTGAGCAGTTCTTC
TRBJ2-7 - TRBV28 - CASSPVTGGGGYEQYF TGTGCCAGCAGTCCGGTCACCGGAGGGGGCGGGTACGAGCAGTACTTC
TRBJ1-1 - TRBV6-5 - CATKTTVNTEAFF TGTGCCACCAAAACCACCGTGAACACTGAAGCTTTCTTT
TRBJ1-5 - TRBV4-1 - CASSQSGGNQPQHF TGCGCCAGCAGCCAGTCCGGGGGTAATCAGCCCCAGCATTTT
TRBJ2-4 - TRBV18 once CASSRRDMAGNIQYF TGTGCCAGCTCACGAAGGGACATGGCTGGGAACATTCAGTACTTC
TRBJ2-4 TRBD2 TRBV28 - CASSLFGSGGENIQYF TGTGCCAGCAGTTTATTTGGATCTGGGGGGGAAAACATTCAGTACTTC
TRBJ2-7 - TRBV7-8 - CASSFGWDGFYEQYF TGTGCCAGCAGCTTCGGTTGGGACGGCTTCTACGAGCAGTACTTC
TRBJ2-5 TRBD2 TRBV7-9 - CASSWGGQETQYF TGTGCCAGCAGCTGGGGGGGGCAAGAGACCCAGTACTTC
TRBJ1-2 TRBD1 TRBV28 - CASSSGQGGYGYTF TGTGCCAGCAGCTCTGGACAGGGTGGCTATGGCTACACCTTC
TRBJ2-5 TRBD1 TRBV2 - CASLDVDRVQETQYF TGTGCCAGCCTAGACGTAGACAGGGTACAAGAGACCCAGTACTTC
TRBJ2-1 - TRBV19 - CASSIGSSSYNEQFF TGTGCCAGTAGTATTGGATCGAGCTCCTACAATGAGCAGTTCTTC
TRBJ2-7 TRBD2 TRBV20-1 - CSASQRGGIHEQYF TGCAGTGCTAGTCAGCGGGGGGGAATCCACGAGCAGTACTTC
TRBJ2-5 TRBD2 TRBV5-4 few CASSLKLAGQETQYF TGTGCCAGCAGCTTGAAACTAGCGGGACAAGAGACCCAGTACTTC
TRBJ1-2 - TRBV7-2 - CASRIDLYGYTF TGTGCCAGCAGAATTGACCTCTATGGCTACACCTTC
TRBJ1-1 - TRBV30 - CAWSRSGYRNTEAFF TGTGCCTGGAGCCGAAGTGGATATCGGAACACTGAAGCTTTCTTT
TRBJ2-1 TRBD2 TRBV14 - CASSQGHSGGYNEQFF TGTGCCAGCAGCCAAGGCCATAGCGGGGGATACAATGAGCAGTTCTTC
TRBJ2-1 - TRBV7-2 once CASSLALEGRGQFF TGTGCCAGCAGCTTAGCGCTCGAGGGGCGGGGGCAGTTCTTC
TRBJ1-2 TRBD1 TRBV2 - CASSEALLRDRGRGGYTF TGTGCCAGCAGTGAAGCGCTCCTCCGGGACAGGGGGCGCGGAGGCTACACCTTC
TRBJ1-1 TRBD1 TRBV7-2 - CASSSDRVVTEAFF TGTGCCAGCAGCTCCGACAGGGTCGTTACTGAAGCTTTCTTT
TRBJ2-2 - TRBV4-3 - CASSHDGGTGELFF TGCGCCAGCAGCCACGACGGGGGCACCGGGGAGCTGTTTTTT
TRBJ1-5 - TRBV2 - CASSPGHQNQPQHF TGTGCCAGCAGCCCCGGACATCAAAATCAGCCCCAGCATTTT
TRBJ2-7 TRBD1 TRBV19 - CASSQNFGTGGLRQYF TGTGCCAGTAGCCAAAACTTCGGGACAGGGGGCTTGAGGCAGTACTTC
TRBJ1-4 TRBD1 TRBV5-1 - CASARQGAEKLFF TGCGCCAGCGCTCGACAGGGAGCTGAAAAACTGTTTTTT